One and the same sample provided the 3 T cell receptor beta chains below, sequenced in a study of cytomegalovirus exposure and HLA in healthy donors. Using immunoSEQ multiplex PCR, the repertoire was profiled, and TCRdb retains in-frame clones only, with some absent. In the table there are about 68,000 clones, about 91% of which are singletons. The specimen was PBMCs. Receptors were obtained from a man between 18 and 29 years old in good health and CMV-seronegative.

The CDR3, as DNA: TGTGCCAGCAGCCCGAGGACAGGGGCGGGCGATGGCTACACCTTC. Translation: CASSPRTGAGDGYTF. The rearrangement links TRBV9 to TRBJ1-2; TRBD1 matches 9 bases. V shed 4 bases and J 6 bases; nucleotides not matched to a gene: 10. CDR1 SGDLS and CDR2 YYNGEE come from the germline V gene. The CDR3 runs to 15 residues. The variable domain in full, completed from reference TRBV9 and TRBJ1-2, reads DSGVTQTPKHLITATGQRVTLRCSPRSGDLSVYWYQQSLDQGLQFLIQYYNGEERAKGNILERFSAQQFPDLHSELNLSSLELGDSALYFCASSPRTGAGDGYTFGSGTRLTVV.

This chain uses TRBV15 with TRBJ2-3; 7 positions agree with TRBD1. The CDR3 contains 16 residues. V shed 5 bases, J shed 0 bases, and the junction held 8 bases outside the gene matches. Looked up from germline, CDR1 is LNHNV and CDR2 is YYDKDF (reference sequence). The CDR3 spells CATSGRTGPSTDTQYF. In DNA, the CDR3 is TGTGCCACCAGCGGTAGGACAGGACCGAGCACAGATACGCAGTATTTT. The whole variable domain, filled in from reference TRBV15 and TRBJ2-3, reads DAMVIQNPRYQVTQFGKPVTLSCSQTLNHNVMYWYQQKSSQAPKLLFHYYDKDFNNEADTPDNFQSRRPNTSFCFLDIRSPGLGDTAMYLCATSGRTGPSTDTQYFGPGTRLTVL.

The chain links TRBV11-2 to TRBJ2-3, with 7 bases matching TRBD1. Losses at the gene ends were 4 bases for V and 5 bases for J; bases not matched to a gene: 6. Germline-derived CDR1 and CDR2 are SGHAT and FQNNGV. This CDR3 has 14 amino acids. The CDR3 sequence: CASSSQTGLDTQYF. For the CDR3, the DNA is TGTGCCAGCAGCTCCCAGACAGGGCTAGATACGCAGTATTTT.